This TCR beta chain is drawn from a study of T cell repertoires and HLA-DP antigens. Germline assignment: CDR1 SGHKS and CDR2 YYEKEE (reference sequence). V was shortened by 2 bases and J by 5 bases, with 14 bases between the two germline ends. CDR3 size: 15 residues. As for this clone: Its cognate antigen is unknown.

Negative selection yielded untouched CD4+ T cells of average about 98% purity. Produced via immunoSEQ multiplex PCR; TCRdb's table is partial and in-frame only. This table holds about 89,000 clones, roughly nine tenths found once. The source of this sequence is a man aged 50-59 years in good health and CMV-seronegative. The chain employs TRBV5-5 and TRBJ2-1, with TRBD2 as a possible D gene (5 bases). The sequenced sample consisted of CD4+ T cells from PBMCs. The DNA for the CDR3 is TGTGCCAGCAGCTTTATTAGAGGGAGCAACAATGAGCAGTTCTTC. Its protein is CASSFIRGSNNEQFF.